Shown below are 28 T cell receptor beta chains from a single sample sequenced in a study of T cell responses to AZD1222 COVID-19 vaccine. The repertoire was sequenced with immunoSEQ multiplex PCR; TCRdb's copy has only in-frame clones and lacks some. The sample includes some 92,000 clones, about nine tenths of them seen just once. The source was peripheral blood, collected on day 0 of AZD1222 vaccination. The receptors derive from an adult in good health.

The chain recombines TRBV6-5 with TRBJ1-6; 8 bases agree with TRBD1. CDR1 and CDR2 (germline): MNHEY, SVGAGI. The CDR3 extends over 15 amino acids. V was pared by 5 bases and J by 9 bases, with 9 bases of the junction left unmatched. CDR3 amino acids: CASSRGQGAGSPLHF. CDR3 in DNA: TGTGCCAGCAGTCGAGGACAGGGCGCGGGTTCACCCCTCCACTTT.

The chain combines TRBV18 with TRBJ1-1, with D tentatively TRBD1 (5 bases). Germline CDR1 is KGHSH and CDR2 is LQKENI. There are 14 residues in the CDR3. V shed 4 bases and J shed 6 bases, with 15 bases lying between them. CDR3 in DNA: TGTGCCAGCTCACGGAAGGGACTGGACTCTGAAGCTTTCTTT. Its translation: CASSRKGLDSEAFF. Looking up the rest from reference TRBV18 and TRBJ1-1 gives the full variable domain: NAGVMQNPRHLVRRRGQEARLRCSPMKGHSHVYWYRQLPEEGLKFMVYLQKENIIDESGMPKERFSAEFPKEGPSILRIQQVVRGDSAAYFCASSRKGLDSEAFFGQGTRLTVV.

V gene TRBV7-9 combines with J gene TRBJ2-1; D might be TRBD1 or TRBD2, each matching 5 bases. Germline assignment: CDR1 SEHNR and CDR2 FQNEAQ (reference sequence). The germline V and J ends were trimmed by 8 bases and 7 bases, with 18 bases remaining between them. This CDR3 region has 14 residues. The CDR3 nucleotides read TGTGCCAGCGCGGGCCAGAGGGGCCGAAATGAGCAGTTCTTC. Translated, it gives CASAGQRGRNEQFF.

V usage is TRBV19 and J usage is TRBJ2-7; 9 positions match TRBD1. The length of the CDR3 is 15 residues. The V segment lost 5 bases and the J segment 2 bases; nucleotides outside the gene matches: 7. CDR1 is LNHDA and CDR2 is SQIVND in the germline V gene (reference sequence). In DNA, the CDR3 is TGTGCCAGTAGTCAGCCTGGGACAGGGACCTACGAGCAGTACTTC. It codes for CASSQPGTGTYEQYF. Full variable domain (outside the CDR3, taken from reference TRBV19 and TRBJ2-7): DGGITQSPKYLFRKEGQNVTLSCEQNLNHDAMYWYRQDPGQGLRLIYYSQIVNDFQKGDIAEGYSVSREKKESFPLTVTSAQKNPTAFYLCASSQPGTGTYEQYFGPGTRLTVT.

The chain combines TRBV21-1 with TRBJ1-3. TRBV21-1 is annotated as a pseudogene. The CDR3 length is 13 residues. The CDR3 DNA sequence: TGTGCCAGCAGCAAAGAGGGCGGAAACACCATATATTTT. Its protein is CASSKEGGNTIYF.

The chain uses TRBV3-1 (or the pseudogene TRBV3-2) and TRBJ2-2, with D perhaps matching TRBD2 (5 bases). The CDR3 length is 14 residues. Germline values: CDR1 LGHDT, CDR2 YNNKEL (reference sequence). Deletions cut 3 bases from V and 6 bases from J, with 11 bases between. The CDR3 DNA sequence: TGTGCCAGCAGCCATCATCACGGGGCCGGGGAGCTGTTTTTT. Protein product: CASSHHHGAGELFF.

CDR3 coding DNA: TGTGCCAGCAGTTACCTTGAGGCTTACGGGACTAGCGGGGTAGATGAGCAGTTCTTC. Translation: CASSYLEAYGTSGVDEQFF. The rearrangement uses TRBV6-2 or TRBV6-3 and TRBJ2-1; TRBD2 aligns across 13 bases. CDR3 length: 19 amino acids. CDR1 MNHEY and CDR2 SVGEGT come from the germline V gene. V shed 2 bases and J 8 bases; nucleotides not matched to a gene: 15.

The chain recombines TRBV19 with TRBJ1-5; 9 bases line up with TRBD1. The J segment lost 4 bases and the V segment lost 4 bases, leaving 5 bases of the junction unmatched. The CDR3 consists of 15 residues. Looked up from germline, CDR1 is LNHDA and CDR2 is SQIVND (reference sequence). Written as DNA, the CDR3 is TGTGCCAGTAGTAATTATGGGACAGGGAATCAGCCCCAGCATTTT. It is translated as CASSNYGTGNQPQHF.

The CDR3 reads CASSHGTANTGELFF. The CDR3 DNA follows: TGCGCCAGCAGCCACGGGACAGCGAACACCGGGGAGCTGTTTTTT. J is TRBJ2-2 and V is TRBV4-1; 7 nucleotides line up with TRBD1. The CDR3 has 15 amino acids. Germline-derived CDR1 and CDR2 are MGHRA and YSYEKL. Trimming took 3 bases from V and 0 from J; bases not matched to a gene: 1.

DNA of the CDR3: TGTGCCAGCAGTGATCCTGATCTAGCGGGGGAAGAGACCCAGTACTTC. Translation: CASSDPDLAGEETQYF. The V and J genes are TRBV2 and TRBJ2-5; TRBD2 aligns across 10 bases. J lost 3 bases, V lost 3 bases, and 7 bases had no gene match. The germline gives CDR1 SNHLY, CDR2 FYNNEI. CDR3 size: 16 residues. Full variable domain (missing parts from reference TRBV2 and TRBJ2-5): EPEVTQTPSHQVTQMGQEVILRCVPISNHLYFYWYRQILGQKVEFLVSFYNNEISEKSEIFDDQFSVERPDGSNFTLKIRSTKLEDSAMYFCASSDPDLAGEETQYFGPGTRLLVL.

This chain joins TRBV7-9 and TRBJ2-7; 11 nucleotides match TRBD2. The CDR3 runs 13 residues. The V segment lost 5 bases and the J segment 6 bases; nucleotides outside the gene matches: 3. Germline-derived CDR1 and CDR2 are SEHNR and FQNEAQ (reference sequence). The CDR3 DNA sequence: TGTGCCAGCAGCACTAGCGGGAGAGCCGAGCAGTACTTC. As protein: CASSTSGRAEQYF. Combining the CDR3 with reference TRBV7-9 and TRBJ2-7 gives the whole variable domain DTGVSQNPRHKITKRGQNVTFRCDPISEHNRLYWYRQTLGQGPEFLTYFQNEAQLEKSRLLSDRFSAERPKGSFSTLEIQRTEQGDSAMYLCASSTSGRAEQYFGPGTRLTVT.

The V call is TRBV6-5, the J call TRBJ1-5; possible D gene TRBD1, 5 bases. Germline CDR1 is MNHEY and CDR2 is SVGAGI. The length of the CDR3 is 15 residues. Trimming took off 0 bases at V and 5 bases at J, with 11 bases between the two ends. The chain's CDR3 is CASSYSIEGYQPQHF. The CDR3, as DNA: TGTGCCAGCAGTTACTCGATAGAGGGGTATCAGCCCCAGCATTTT.

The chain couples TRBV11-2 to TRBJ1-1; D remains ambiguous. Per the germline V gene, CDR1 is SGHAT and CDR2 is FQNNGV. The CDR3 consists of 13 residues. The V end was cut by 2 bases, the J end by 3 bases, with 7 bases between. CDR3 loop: CASSLREDTEAFF. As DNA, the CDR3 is TGTGCCAGCAGCTTACGGGAGGACACTGAAGCTTTCTTT.

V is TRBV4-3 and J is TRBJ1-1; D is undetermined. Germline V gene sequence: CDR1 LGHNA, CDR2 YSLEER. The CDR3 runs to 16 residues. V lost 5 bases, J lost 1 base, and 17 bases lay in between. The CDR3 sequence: CASSGPFIAGNTEAFF. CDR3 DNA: TGCGCCAGCAGCGGCCCCTTCATTGCAGGGAACACTGAAGCTTTCTTT.

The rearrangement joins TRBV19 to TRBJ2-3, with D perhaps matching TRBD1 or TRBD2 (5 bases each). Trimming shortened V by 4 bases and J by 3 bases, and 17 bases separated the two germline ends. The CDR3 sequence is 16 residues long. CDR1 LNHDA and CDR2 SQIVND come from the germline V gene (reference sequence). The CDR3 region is CASSRGRGVRTDTQYF. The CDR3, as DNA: TGTGCCAGTAGTAGGGGCCGGGGAGTACGGACAGATACGCAGTATTTT.

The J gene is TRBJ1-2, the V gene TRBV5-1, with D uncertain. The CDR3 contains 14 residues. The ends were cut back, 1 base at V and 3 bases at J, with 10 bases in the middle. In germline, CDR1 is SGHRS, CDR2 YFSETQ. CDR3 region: CASSLLRQDYGYTF. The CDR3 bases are TGCGCCAGCAGCTTGTTACGGCAGGACTATGGCTACACCTTC.

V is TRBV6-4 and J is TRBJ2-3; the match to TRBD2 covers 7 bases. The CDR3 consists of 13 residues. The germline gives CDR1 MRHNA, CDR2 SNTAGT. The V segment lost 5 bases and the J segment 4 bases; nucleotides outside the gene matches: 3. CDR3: CASSRDYSDTQYF. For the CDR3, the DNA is TGTGCCAGCAGTCGGGACTATTCAGATACGCAGTATTTT.

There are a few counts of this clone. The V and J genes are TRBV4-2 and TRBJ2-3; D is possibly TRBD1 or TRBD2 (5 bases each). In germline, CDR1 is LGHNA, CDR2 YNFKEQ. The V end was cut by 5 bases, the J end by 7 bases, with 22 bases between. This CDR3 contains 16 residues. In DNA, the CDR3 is TGTGCCAGCAGCACCCCCGGGACCCAGGCCGGTAATACGCAGTATTTT. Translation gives CASSTPGTQAGNTQYF.

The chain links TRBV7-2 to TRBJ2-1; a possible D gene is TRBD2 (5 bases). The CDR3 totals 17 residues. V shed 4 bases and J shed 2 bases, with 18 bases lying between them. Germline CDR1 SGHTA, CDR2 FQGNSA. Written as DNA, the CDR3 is TGTGCCAGCAGCTCAACTCCGGGATTATTAACCTACAATGAGCAGTTCTTC. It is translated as CASSSTPGLLTYNEQFF.

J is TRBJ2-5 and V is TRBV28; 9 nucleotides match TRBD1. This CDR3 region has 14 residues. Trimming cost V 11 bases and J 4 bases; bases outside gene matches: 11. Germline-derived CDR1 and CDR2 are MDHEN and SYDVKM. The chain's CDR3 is CACNELTGGETQYF. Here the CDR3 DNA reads TGTGCCTGCAACGAATTGACAGGGGGAGAGACCCAGTACTTC.

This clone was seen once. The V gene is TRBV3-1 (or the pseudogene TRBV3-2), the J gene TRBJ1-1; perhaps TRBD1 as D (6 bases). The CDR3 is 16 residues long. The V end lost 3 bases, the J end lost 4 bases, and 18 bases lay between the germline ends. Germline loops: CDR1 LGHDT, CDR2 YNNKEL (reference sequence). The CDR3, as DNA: TGTGCCAGCAGCCAGAAGACAGGCATGGAGGGCACTGAAGCTTTCTTT. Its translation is CASSQKTGMEGTEAFF.

This CDR3 is CASRGDSYQPQHF. The CDR3 nucleotides read TGTGCCAGCAGAGGTGACAGTTATCAGCCCCAGCATTTT. This chain links TRBV3-1 (or the pseudogene TRBV3-2) with TRBJ1-5; tentatively, D is TRBD1 (5 bases). The CDR3 runs to 13 residues. Germline CDR1 and CDR2: LGHDT and YNNKEL (reference sequence). V lost 6 bases and J lost 5, with 11 bases in between.

Here the CDR3 DNA reads TGTGCCAGCAGCTTACAGGGACGTAGTGAAGCTTTCTTT. This translates into CASSLQGRSEAFF. This sequence joins TRBV7-9 and TRBJ1-1; D might be TRBD1 (5 bases). CDR3 length: 13 residues. Germline V gene sequence: CDR1 SEHNR, CDR2 FQNEAQ (reference sequence). V lost 2 bases, J lost 7 bases, and 11 bases lay in between.

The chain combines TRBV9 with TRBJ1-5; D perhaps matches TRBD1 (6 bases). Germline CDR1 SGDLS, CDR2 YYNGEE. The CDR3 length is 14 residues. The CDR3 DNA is TGTACCCAGCCGGCAGGGGCGAACAATCAGCCCCAGCATTTT. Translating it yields CTQPAGANNQPQHF.

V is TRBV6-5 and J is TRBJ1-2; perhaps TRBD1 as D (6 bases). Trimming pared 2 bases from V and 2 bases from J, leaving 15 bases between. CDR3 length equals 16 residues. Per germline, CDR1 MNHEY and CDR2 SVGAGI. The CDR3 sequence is CASSYHEEGGNYGYTF. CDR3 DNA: TGTGCCAGCAGTTACCACGAAGAGGGGGGGAACTATGGCTACACCTTC.

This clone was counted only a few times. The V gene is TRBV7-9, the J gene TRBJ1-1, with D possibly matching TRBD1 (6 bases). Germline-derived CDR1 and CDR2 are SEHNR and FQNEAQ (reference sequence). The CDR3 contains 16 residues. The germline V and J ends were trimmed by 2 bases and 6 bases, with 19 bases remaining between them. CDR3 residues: CASSLRGAEWNAEAFF. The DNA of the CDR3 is TGTGCCAGCAGCTTAAGGGGGGCGGAGTGGAATGCTGAAGCTTTCTTT.

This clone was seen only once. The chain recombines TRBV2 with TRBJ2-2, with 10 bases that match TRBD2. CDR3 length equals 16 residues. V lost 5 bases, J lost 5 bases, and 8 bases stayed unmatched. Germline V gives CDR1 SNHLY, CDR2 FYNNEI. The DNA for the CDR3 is TGTGCCAGCAGTTCTTCTAGCGGGGGCGCAACCGGGGAGCTGTTTTTT. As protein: CASSSSSGGATGELFF.

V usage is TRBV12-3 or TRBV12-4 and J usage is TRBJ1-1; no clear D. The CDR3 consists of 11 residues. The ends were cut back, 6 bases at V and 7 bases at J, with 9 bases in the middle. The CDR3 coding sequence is TGTGCCAGCAGCCGGGCGCGTGAAGCTTTCTTT. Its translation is CASSRAREAFF.